This TCR beta chain originates from a study of cytomegalovirus exposure and HLA in healthy donors. V was clipped by 7 bases and J by 0 bases; unmatched bases: 3. The CDR3 spans 13 residues. Germline values: CDR1 SGHVS, CDR2 FNYEAQ. Study-wide points: Later analysis indicated greater clonal expansion among HLA-associated TCR beta chains than among equally common other chains. Presence/absence results assume similar sequencing depth per donor, which may not hold. Reportedly, a later analysis found an Asian-associated ancestry cluster had fewer N-insertions than the roughly 670-donor mean. Across HLA loci, a later analysis found differing TCR association rates, with DRB1 most and HLA-C fewest.

Comment on this clone: Its antigen remains unknown.

The PCR ran on 60 Vbeta and 13 Jbeta primers. Libraries were prepared by immunoSEQ multiplex PCR; TCRdb keeps only in-frame clonotypes and omits some of them. The specimen's table records some 56,000 clones. The sample consisted of PBMCs. This chain connects TRBV7-6 to TRBJ2-7; 7 bases agree with TRBD1. The sequence derives from a woman under 40 in good health and CMV-seropositive. CDR3 sequence (DNA): TGTGCCAGCAACCAGGGGGACTCCTACGAGCAGTACTTC. Amino acid sequence: CASNQGDSYEQYF.